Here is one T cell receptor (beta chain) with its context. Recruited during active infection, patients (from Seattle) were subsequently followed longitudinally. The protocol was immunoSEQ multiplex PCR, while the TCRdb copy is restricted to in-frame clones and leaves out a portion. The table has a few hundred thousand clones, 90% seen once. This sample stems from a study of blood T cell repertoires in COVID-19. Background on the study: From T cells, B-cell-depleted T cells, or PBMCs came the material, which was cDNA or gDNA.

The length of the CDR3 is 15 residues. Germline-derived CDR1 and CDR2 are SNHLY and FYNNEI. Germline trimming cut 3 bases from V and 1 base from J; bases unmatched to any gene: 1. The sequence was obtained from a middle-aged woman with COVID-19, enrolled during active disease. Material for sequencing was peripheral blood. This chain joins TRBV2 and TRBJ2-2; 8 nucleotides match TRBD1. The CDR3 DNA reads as TGTGCCAGCAGTGACAGGGGGCGGAACACCGGGGAGCTGTTTTTT. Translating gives CASSDRGRNTGELFF.